The 16 T cell receptor beta chains reported below all come from one sample, sequenced in a study of vaccination and CD4 T cells after COVID-19. Treatment: approximately nine-day PBMC culture with coronavirus spike peptide pools or control peptides (ViraFEST assay). The assay that was used to sequence DNA from cultured CD4+ T cells was the Oncomine TCR Beta short-read assay. TCRdb reprocessed the PCR reads via MiXCR and lists one record per CDR3 protein. The sample consists of 9,500 to 15,000 distinct CDR3 sequences, approximately 53% of them appearing once. Their target antigens are unknown. Sequencing input: CD4+ T cells from blood, cultured in vitro. The origin of the receptors is a human donor who had recovered from COVID-19.

The chain has TRBV6-1 and TRBJ2-5, with a tentative D call TRBD1 (6 bases). V lost 7 bases and J 0 bases, leaving 12 bases between the germline ends. Looked up from germline, CDR1 is MNHNS and CDR2 is SASEGT. CDR3 length: 14 amino acids. This CDR3 reads CASNDGTHQETQYF. The CDR3 DNA sequence: TGTGCCAGCAATGACGGGACACACCAAGAGACCCAGTACTTC.

The chain is built from TRBV7-2 and TRBJ2-2; weak D call: TRBD1 (6 bases). This CDR3 is built from 15 residues. Per the germline V gene, CDR1 is SGHTA and CDR2 is FQGNSA. V was pared by 5 bases and J by 1 base, with 11 bases between. CDR3 region: CASSPHRENTGELFF. CDR3 nucleotide sequence: TGTGCCAGCAGCCCGCACAGGGAGAACACCGGGGAGCTGTTTTTT.

J is TRBJ2-1 and V is TRBV20-1, with 14 bases lining up with TRBD2. Germline CDR1 DFQATT, CDR2 SNEGSKA (reference sequence). V lost 4 bases, J lost 8 bases, and 7 bases stayed unmatched. CDR3 length: 15 amino acids. The CDR3 sequence: CSANPGTSGSDEQFF. The CDR3 DNA follows: TGCAGTGCTAACCCCGGGACTAGCGGGAGCGATGAGCAGTTCTTC.

The CDR3 here is CASSLGVAGGPQNEQFF. CDR3 bases: TGTGCCAGCAGCTTAGGGGTAGCGGGGGGGCCGCAGAATGAGCAGTTCTTC. The gene calls are TRBV7-2 and TRBJ2-1; 11 positions match TRBD2. Losses at the gene ends were 1 base for V and 7 bases for J; bases not matched to a gene: 9. This CDR3 comprises 17 residues. Looked up from germline, CDR1 is SGHTA and CDR2 is FQGNSA.

This chain joins TRBV24-1 and TRBJ2-3; TRBD1 or TRBD2 may be the D gene (5 bases each). This CDR3 has 13 amino acids. The germline gives CDR1 KGHDR, CDR2 SFDVKD. Trimming cost V 0 bases and J 11 bases, with 11 bases left between them. The CDR3 DNA is TGTGCCACCAGTGATTTGTGGGACCACGGGCAGTATTTT. This sequence encodes CATSDLWDHGQYF.

V is TRBV24-1 and J is TRBJ2-1; TRBD2 aligns across 7 bases. Germline-derived CDR1 and CDR2 are KGHDR and SFDVKD. The CDR3 is made up of 17 amino acids. After removal of 4 bases from V and 0 bases from J, the junction contained 8 bases not matched to a gene. CDR3 nucleotides: TGTGCCACCAGTGAGGCTAGCGGTTACAGCTCCTACAATGAGCAGTTCTTC. This sequence encodes CATSEASGYSSYNEQFF.

The chain is built from TRBV7-2 and TRBJ2-5, with 9 bases lining up with TRBD2. Germline CDR1 is SGHTA and CDR2 is FQGNSA. This CDR3 has 18 amino acids. Trimming at V came to 5 bases and at J to 5 bases, leaving 18 bases not matched to a gene. In DNA, the CDR3 is TGTGCCAGCAGCCCGCCGTCGGGACTAGCCATCAGAGGGGAGACCCAGTACTTC. Its protein is CASSPPSGLAIRGETQYF. Together with reference TRBV7-2 and TRBJ2-5, the CDR3 gives the full variable domain: GAGVSQSPSNKVTEKGKDVELRCDPISGHTALYWYRQSLGQGLEFLIYFQGNSAPDKSGLPSDRFSAERTGGSVSTLTIQRTQQEDSAVYLCASSPPSGLAIRGETQYFGPGTRLLVL.

The CDR3 coding sequence is TGTGCCAGCACCTTGACAGGGGGGTTCGGAGAGACCCAGTACTTC. This codes for CASTLTGGFGETQYF. The chain couples TRBV6-2 or TRBV6-3 to TRBJ2-5, with 9 bases matching TRBD1. The germline V gene encodes CDR1 MNHEY and CDR2 SVGEGT. Unmatched junction bases numbered 10, after V lost 7 bases and J lost 4 bases. The CDR3 runs to 15 residues.

CDR3 in amino acids: CASSVDLYPNEKLFF. CDR3 sequence (DNA): TGTGCCAGTAGTGTCGACCTCTACCCTAATGAAAAACTGTTTTTT. The rearrangement uses TRBV19 and TRBJ1-4; D ambiguous. V was pared by 5 bases and J by 3 bases, with 13 bases between. Germline lookup yields CDR1 LNHDA and CDR2 SQIVND (reference sequence). This CDR3 has 15 residues.

The V call is TRBV11-3, the J call TRBJ2-5; D possibly corresponds to TRBD1 (7 bases). V was clipped by 4 bases and J by 5 bases, with 20 bases between them. CDR3 size: 16 residues. The V gene's germline CDR1 is SGHNT and CDR2 YENEEA. The CDR3 DNA reads as TGTGCCAGCAGCTCCCTCGGAGGGGGCGAGGGTGAGACCCAGTACTTC. Its protein product is CASSSLGGGEGETQYF.

The genes are TRBV7-9 and TRBJ1-6; 9 nucleotides align to TRBD1. The CDR3 is made up of 16 amino acids. The V segment lost 3 bases and the J segment 8 bases; nucleotides outside the gene matches: 8. Germline V gene sequence: CDR1 SEHNR, CDR2 FQNEAQ (reference sequence). The CDR3 reads CASSFTTGGGYSPLHF. For the CDR3, the DNA is TGTGCCAGCAGCTTTACGACAGGGGGAGGATATTCACCCCTCCACTTT.

This chain uses TRBV6-1 with TRBJ1-5; D is unresolved. The CDR3 length is 13 residues. V was shortened by 6 bases and J by 6 bases, with 12 bases between the two germline ends. Germline CDR1 MNHNS, CDR2 SASEGT. CDR3 in amino acids: CASSLNPGQPQHF. DNA of the CDR3: TGTGCCAGCAGCTTAAACCCGGGTCAGCCCCAGCATTTT.

This chain connects TRBV6-5 to TRBJ1-2; a possible D gene is TRBD1 (6 bases). CDR1 is MNHEY and CDR2 is SVGAGI in the germline V gene. V lost 4 bases to trimming and J lost 0 bases, with 6 bases between them. The CDR3 is 13 amino acids. This CDR3 reads CASSSGANYGYTF. In DNA form, the CDR3 reads TGTGCCAGCAGTTCAGGGGCTAACTATGGCTACACCTTC.

The chain couples TRBV7-9 to TRBJ2-1, with 13 bases matching TRBD2. From germline, CDR1 is SEHNR and CDR2 FQNEAQ (reference sequence). J lost 9 bases, V lost 6 bases, and 14 bases had no gene match. CDR3 size: 17 residues. CDR3 sequence: CASSSAPRGLAGFEQFF. The CDR3 DNA follows: TGTGCCAGCAGTTCCGCACCTAGGGGACTAGCGGGGTTTGAGCAGTTCTTC.

The J gene is TRBJ2-5, the V gene TRBV2; perhaps TRBD2 as D (5 bases). The V end was cut by 2 bases, the J end by 5 bases, with 15 bases between. The CDR3 spans 15 residues. The germline CDR1 and CDR2 sequences are SNHLY and FYNNEI. The CDR3 coding sequence is TGTGCCAGCAGTGAATGGTCCCGCGGGTGGGAGACCCAGTACTTC. It yields the protein CASSEWSRGWETQYF.

The chain employs TRBV12-3 or TRBV12-4 and TRBJ2-3; 9 bases are a match to TRBD2. The CDR3 extends over 16 amino acids. V trimming: 2 bases; J trimming: 4 bases; junction bases outside the gene matches: 7. The CDR3 coding sequence is TGTGCCAGCAGTTTACGGCGGGAGGGCCGTGCAGATACGCAGTATTTT. This sequence encodes CASSLRREGRADTQYF.